This TCR beta chain was retrieved from a study of blood T cells in healthy people across ages. Next came a second PCR, run for about 7 to 12 cycles, which used a sample-barcoded 5' primer along with a J-beta primer mix. TCRdb used MiXCR to reprocess the 5' RACE reads, holding one entry per CDR3 protein. The table shows 750,000 to 1,000,000 distinct CDR3 sequences, with 25% to 35% occurring only once. The CDR3 is 12 residues long. Germline V lookup: CDR1 SGHTA, CDR2 FQGNSA. V shed 3 bases and J shed 4 bases, with 6 bases lying between them. This same sample was also part of a study on T cells of mothers and their children. In that study: It was found that thymic selection shapes TCR recombination output similarly in related and unrelated pairs.

The material sequenced was blood. The chain has TRBV7-2 and TRBJ1-2; D is uncertain. The clonotype was recovered from a woman in her forties in good health. CDR3: CASSFLSYGYTF. The CDR3 nucleotides read TGTGCCAGCAGCTTTTTATCCTATGGCTACACCTTC.